Following are 8 T cell receptor beta chains from one sample sequenced in a study of blood T cell repertoires in COVID-19. This table comes from immunoSEQ multiplex PCR, and its TCRdb copy is limited to in-frame clones, with some not included. The repertoire holds 200,000 to 300,000 clones, roughly 89% seen once, with over 4% in the top ten. The sample was PBMCs or T cells enriched from blood (not recorded which). These receptors came from a woman in her 30s who had recovered from COVID-19.

This chain uses TRBV2 with TRBJ2-1; tentative D call: TRBD2 (6 bases). V was pared by 6 bases and J by 7 bases, with 13 bases between. This CDR3 has 13 residues. Germline values: CDR1 SNHLY, CDR2 FYNNEI. CDR3 amino acids: CASRFDSGNEQFF. DNA of the CDR3: TGTGCCAGCAGATTCGATAGCGGAAATGAGCAGTTCTTC.

J is TRBJ2-1 and V is TRBV18, with 11 bases identical to TRBD2. Germline CDR1 reads KGHSH; CDR2 reads LQKENI. With V trimmed by 3 bases and J by 5 bases, 3 bases remained unmatched. The CDR3 sequence is 15 residues long. DNA of the CDR3: TGTGCCAGCTCACCGGGACTAGCGGTAAACAATGAGCAGTTCTTC. Translation gives CASSPGLAVNNEQFF. Complete variable domain (other parts from reference TRBV18 and TRBJ2-1): NAGVMQNPRHLVRRRGQEARLRCSPMKGHSHVYWYRQLPEEGLKFMVYLQKENIIDESGMPKERFSAEFPKEGPSILRIQQVVRGDSAAYFCASSPGLAVNNEQFFGPGTRLTVL.

The gene calls are TRBV11-2 and TRBJ2-1; the D gene is possibly TRBD2 (5 bases). Germline-derived CDR1 and CDR2 are SGHAT and FQNNGV. This CDR3 is 15 amino acids long. V lost 5 bases to trimming and J lost 6 bases, with 17 bases between them. CDR3 DNA sequence: TGTGCCAGCAGCCTAGCCCCCGGGTCTTCCAATGAGCAGTTCTTC. It specifies CASSLAPGSSNEQFF.

This clone has just one count. Here the CDR3 reads CASSILGQGGNQPQHF. The DNA of the CDR3 is TGTGCCAGTAGTATTCTTGGACAGGGGGGCAATCAGCCCCAGCATTTT. The chain uses TRBV19 and TRBJ1-5; 10 bases line up with TRBD1. Germline V gene sequence: CDR1 LNHDA, CDR2 SQIVND (reference sequence). After removal of 3 bases from V and 2 bases from J, the junction contained 4 bases not matched to a gene. The CDR3 sequence is 16 residues long. Full variable domain (rest looked up from reference TRBV19 and TRBJ1-5): DGGITQSPKYLFRKEGQNVTLSCEQNLNHDAMYWYRQDPGQGLRLIYYSQIVNDFQKGDIAEGYSVSREKKESFPLTVTSAQKNPTAFYLCASSILGQGGNQPQHFGDGTRLSIL.

CDR3 sequence: CASSFSGDYEQYF. CDR3 in DNA: TGTGCCAGCAGTTTCTCGGGAGACTACGAGCAGTACTTC. This sequence joins TRBV27 and TRBJ2-7, with TRBD2 as a possible D gene (6 bases). This CDR3 has 13 residues. The V and J ends lost 3 bases and 3 bases respectively, with 9 bases between them. The germline V gene encodes CDR1 MNHEY and CDR2 SMNVEV (reference sequence).

V gene TRBV18 combines with J gene TRBJ1-2; TRBD1 agrees at 10 bases. After removal of 2 bases from V and 3 bases from J, the junction contained 3 bases not matched to a gene. The CDR3 sequence is 15 residues long. Germline V CDR1 and CDR2: KGHSH, LQKENI. CDR3 sequence: CASSPRTGGYYGYTF. The CDR3 region has the DNA TGTGCCAGCTCACCAAGGACAGGGGGGTACTATGGCTACACCTTC.

This clone has just a few counts. The sample has other DNA sequences that encode this CDR3 too. The V gene is TRBV28, the J gene TRBJ2-7; the match to TRBD2 covers 7 bases. Germline CDR1 MDHEN, CDR2 SYDVKM. Germline trimming cut 3 bases from V and 2 bases from J; bases unmatched to any gene: 7. CDR3 length: 15 residues. This CDR3 reads CASSLGLAVTYEQYF. The CDR3 nucleotides read TGTGCCAGCAGTTTGGGGCTAGCGGTTACCTACGAGCAGTACTTC.

The chain links TRBV3-1 (or the pseudogene TRBV3-2) to TRBJ2-7; 7 bases fit TRBD2. The CDR3 extends over 15 amino acids. V was clipped by 1 base and J by 2 bases; unmatched bases: 5. Germline-derived CDR1 and CDR2 are LGHDT and YNNKEL (reference sequence). Here the CDR3 reads CASSQVRAGTYEQYF. As DNA, the CDR3 is TGTGCCAGCAGCCAAGTGCGAGCGGGAACCTACGAGCAGTACTTC.